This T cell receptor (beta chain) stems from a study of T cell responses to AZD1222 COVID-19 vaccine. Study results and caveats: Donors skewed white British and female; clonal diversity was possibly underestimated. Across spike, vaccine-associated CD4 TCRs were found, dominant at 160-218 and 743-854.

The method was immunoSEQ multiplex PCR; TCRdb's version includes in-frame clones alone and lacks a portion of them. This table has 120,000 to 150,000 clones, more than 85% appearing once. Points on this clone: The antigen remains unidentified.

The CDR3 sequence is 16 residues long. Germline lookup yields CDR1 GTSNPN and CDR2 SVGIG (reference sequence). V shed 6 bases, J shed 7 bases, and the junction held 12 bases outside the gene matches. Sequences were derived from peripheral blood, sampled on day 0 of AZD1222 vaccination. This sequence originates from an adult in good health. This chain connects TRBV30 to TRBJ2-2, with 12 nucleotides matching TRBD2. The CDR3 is CACQGLAGSKGGELFF. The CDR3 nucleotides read TGTGCCTGCCAAGGACTAGCGGGGTCAAAAGGCGGGGAGCTGTTTTTT.